The clone carrying this T cell receptor beta chain was counted a few times. The antigen remains undetermined. The CDR3 runs 13 residues. CDR1 is SGHRS, CDR2 YFSETQ, per germline. V shed 7 bases, J shed 5 bases, and the junction held 8 bases outside the gene matches. For TCRbeta, the library was prepared with unique molecular identifiers. TCRdb ran MiXCR on the PCR reads and lists one entry per CDR3 protein. The table has hundreds of thousands of distinct CDR3 sequences, roughly 14% seen once; the top ten hold about 0.77%. This sample is drawn from a study of T-cell reconstitution after alpha-beta-depleted transplantation in children. Findings and caveats of the study: There were reportedly several hundred expanded graft clones from which alpha-beta T cells came about two months after transplant. A year had passed since transplant, and T-cell counts and diversity by then came mostly from newly produced T cells. Some patients owed their high day-60 TCRbeta diversity to surviving recipient T cells and thymic progenitors.

The rearrangement joins TRBV5-1 to TRBJ2-5; TRBD1 aligns across 7 bases. The TCR sequence derives from a girl aged 2-10 years with congenital amegakaryocytic thrombocytopenia, due to receive a stem cell transplant. The input for sequencing was PBMCs, taken before TCRalphabeta/CD19-depleted stem cell transplant. The CDR3 DNA reads TGCGCCAGCCAAGCCTCCAGGGGGGAGACCCAGTACTTC. Translating it yields CASQASRGETQYF.